Reported below is one TCR beta chain. Its antigen remains unidentified. One end of the junction fails to match germline, which may point to a read error. This entry comes from a study of post-analysis software for immune sequencing data. On the study more broadly: Progressive-relapsing, secondary progressive and relapsing-remitting multiple sclerosis were among the disease courses included.

The CDR3 spans 14 residues. The germline V gene has CDR1 SGHRS and CDR2 YFSETQ. Whole-study findings and limits: F measure clustering grouped samples strongly by preparation batch. Elevated frequency relative to controls characterized several TRBV segments in patients, TRBV5-6, TRBV5-1 and TRBV20-1 among them. Controls showed significantly higher normalized Chao1 diversity than did multiple sclerosis patients.

Incorporated into the TCR beta cDNA libraries were unique molecular identifiers, which served to reduce PCR and sequencing biases. With roughly 0.85 to 11 million T cells as the source, 540,000 or so cDNA molecules resulted. TCRdb processed the PCR reads anew with MiXCR; each CDR3 protein has one entry. The table records 750,000 to 950,000 distinct CDR3 sequences, approximately 57% of them present only once. The sequencing input was blood. This chain links TRBV5-1 with TRBJ2-3; no firm D call. The sequence came from a girl aged 10 to 17 with multiple sclerosis. The CDR3 coding sequence is TGTGCCAGCAGCCAAGGATTAGCCACAGATACGCAGTATTTT. The encoded protein is CASSQGLATDTQYF.